Sequencing of this TCR beta chain was carried out in a study of T cell responses to AZD1222 COVID-19 vaccine. V trimming: 4 bases; J trimming: 6 bases; junction bases outside the gene matches: 5. CDR3 length: 14 amino acids. Per the germline V gene, CDR1 is MNHEY and CDR2 is SMNVEV (reference sequence). Clones were sequenced by immunoSEQ multiplex PCR, and TCRdb holds only the in-frame ones, with some missing. The sample comprises some 150,000 clones, roughly 90% of which are singletons, and 2.5% to 3.5% rests with the top ten. The sequenced sample was peripheral blood, obtained 28 days after the second AZD1222 dose. The source is an adult who received the AZD1222 COVID-19 vaccine. The chain employs TRBV27 and TRBJ2-7; TRBD2 matches 11 bases. The CDR3 bases are TGTGCCAGCAGTTCCTTAGCGGGAGGGCCCGAGCAGTACTTC. Protein product: CASSSLAGGPEQYF.